This T cell receptor (beta chain) was sequenced in a study of T cells in Graves' hyperthyroidism and ophthalmopathy (dated by TCRdb to 2018 to 2020). Notes on the research overall: Peripheral blood samples were taken at the time of initial diagnosis, prior to any treatment. A discovery cohort of around 98 patients, fewer than 50 with Graves' ophthalmopathy and more than 55 with stable Graves' hyperthyroidism, was used to find distinguishing TCR V-J signatures. Prospective prediction of ophthalmopathy was tested in an independent validation cohort of approximately 19 hyperthyroidism patients and 17 patients who later progressed to ophthalmopathy. The 100 or so discovery patients were randomly split 7:3 into training and test sets. Thyroid tissue and blood T-cell repertoires from several Graves' hyperthyroidism patients were also compared in the study. After blood sampling, hyperthyroidism patients were treated with methimazole at a starting dose of 30 mg daily, and ophthalmopathy patients were treated with high-dose intravenous methylprednisolone. The paper reports TCR Vbeta CDR3 sequencing of more than 120 peripheral blood samples: approximately 41 ophthalmopathy, some 80 hyperthyroidism and around 17 progressor patients.

Stable Graves' hyperthyroidism was defined as no progression to ophthalmopathy during 18 months of follow-up. Hyperthyroidism patients were aged 18 to 65 years and newly diagnosed, with disease duration of less than 2 months. Exclusion was applied to patients with uncontrolled infections, other autoimmune diseases, pregnancy or lactation. Clinical symptoms, serum thyroxine and TRAb, thyroid ultrasound, and orbital computed tomography formed the basis for the diagnoses. PBMCs were isolated from about 10 ml of fresh peripheral blood by Ficoll-Paque density gradient centrifugation. Total RNA was extracted with Trizol reagent, and quality was checked on an Agilent 2100 Bioanalyzer. What the study reported, not specific to this receptor: In validation, progression to ophthalmopathy was predicted by the model with approximately 67% sensitivity and 72.22% specificity, a median of approximately 6.5 months before onset. No statistical method was used to set the sample size in advance, and investigators knew the group allocation. Ophthalmopathy was separated from stable hyperthyroidism by a 13 V-J signature model, with over 85% sensitivity and roughly 81% specificity obtained in cross-validation and 80%/75% obtained in testing. Blood samples also contained most of the expanded thyroid clonotypes (frequency above 0.001), which suggests that blood repertoires may reflect thyroid immune responses.

The TCR beta CDR3 regions were amplified from RNA transcripts. The first round of RT-PCR for the TCR CDR3 was performed with the HTBI primer set and the Qiagen OneStep RT-PCR kit. Libraries were constructed in a second round of multiplex PCR, after which size selection and purification were performed. Sequencing of the libraries was done on an Illumina HiSeq2000 using paired-end 100 bp reads. Per the authors' processing: SOAPnuke was used to process the raw data, throwing out any read that contained adapters or uncalled bases, had a mean Phred below 15, or lacked an exact constant-primer or identifier match. High-quality paired reads were merged using COPE v1.2.5, and each unique nucleotide sequence was defined as a clonotype. MiTCR v1.1 was used to align the clonotypes against IMGT TRBV, TRBD and TRBJ reference segments. The analysis included only V-J combinations with a frequency above 0.0001, which together covered 99% to 99.2% of the repertoires. The TCS score was defined as F50 (clonal expansion) divided by E x V (chaos), with BLOSUM62-based TCRdist calculated between CDR3 peptides within each V-J. Welch's t-statistics and random forest reduced around 520 V-J features to under 15, which were used in a naive Bayes classifier (R e1071). TCRdb reanalyzed the raw reads on its own, using fastp at Q25 for trimming and MiXCR for clone calling, and kept in-frame beta chains. All rows with the same CDR3 protein become a single entry with the most common DNA and genes. TCRdb, not the original authors, processed these V and J calls. The sample table contains 350,000 or so distinct CDR3 sequences; only one count was recorded for around a fifth of them. Around 48% of the sample lies in the top ten.

V is trimmed back by 5 bases and J by 8 bases, and the junction contains 8 bases that no gene match accounts for. The CDR3, cysteine through phenylalanine, is 15 amino acids long. Just CDR3 DNA is preserved here, 45 bases in frame from base 1. CDR1 and CDR2 are drawn from the germline V gene: MDHEN, SYDVKM. This clonotype has more than one count but fewer than ten. The antigen it recognizes is unknown. Base qualities are not recorded, but no much larger clone differs from it by a single base. The clonotype comes from a woman between 45 and 65 years old with Graves' hyperthyroidism. The V and J genes are TRBV28 and TRBJ1-6; a stretch of 8 junction bases matches TRBD1. The sample comprised blood. The nucleotide sequence is TGTGCCAGCAGTCACCAGGGGGCAGGATATTCACCCCTCCACTTT. It translates as CASSHQGAGYSPLHF.